This TCR beta chain was observed in a study of CD8+CD57+ T cells in acquired aplastic anemia. Sequencing was done on patients that had shown CD8+CD57+ cell expansion by flow cytometry. Every patient had severe acquired aplastic anemia. General study results and limits: For CD8+ Simpson's diversity, patients and controls showed no significant difference.

About this clonotype itself: Its target is unknown.

Profiles of TCR beta VDJ and CDR3 were generated from a genomic DNA template. TCRdb processed the reads anew with MiXCR; each CDR3 protein has one entry. The table includes 180,000 or so distinct CDR3 sequences, around 50% detected once. The TCR was taken from a human donor with aplastic anemia. Sequencing was performed on sorted CD4+, CD8+, or CD8+CD57+ T cells (not recorded which) from PBMCs.

The CDR3 coding sequence is TGCAGTGCTAGAGACGCCCTTGATCAGCCCCAGCATTTT. Translation: CSARDALDQPQHF. The chain carries TRBV20-1 and TRBJ1-5; the D is unclear. V was trimmed by 0 bases and J by 5 bases, leaving 8 bases between them. Germline V gene sequence: CDR1 DFQATT, CDR2 SNEGSKA (reference sequence). The CDR3 length is 13 residues.